Only a few counts were recorded for the clone carrying this T cell receptor (beta chain). The entry originates in a study of T-cell reconstitution after alpha-beta-depleted transplantation in children. The CDR3 length is 17 residues. V lost 2 bases, J lost 4 bases, and 7 bases stayed unmatched. CDR1 and CDR2 from the germline V gene are SGHRS and YFSETQ. Unique molecular identifiers were incorporated when the TCRbeta library was constructed. Via MiXCR, TCRdb re-called the PCR reads, giving one row per CDR3 protein. Here the sample spans roughly 670,000 distinct CDR3 sequences, roughly 13% being singletons.

The sequence derives from a girl between 2 and 10 years old with congenital amegakaryocytic thrombocytopenia, due to receive a stem cell transplant. The specimen was PBMCs, collected before TCRalphabeta/CD19-depleted stem cell transplant. The rearrangement links TRBV5-1 to TRBJ2-2; 11 nucleotides match TRBD1. The CDR3 reads CASSLQDGTGGTGELFF. CDR3 coding DNA: TGCGCCAGCAGCTTACAAGACGGGACAGGGGGCACCGGGGAGCTGTTTTTT.